This T cell receptor beta chain was observed in a study of a mutant IDH1 vaccine in newly diagnosed glioma (dated by TCRdb to about 2021). About the study as a whole: Vaccination began 4-6 weeks after radiotherapy alone, or alongside temozolomide cycles in the chemotherapy-containing groups. Of the roughly 31 treated patients, 62.5% were male and approximately 38% were female, and the mean age was approximately 40 years. Visit V12 was the week-35 safety follow-up and visit V13 was the week-47 end of study. For exploratory analyses, longitudinal TCRB deep sequencing was carried out in about 25 treated patients wherever samples were available. Peripheral blood samples were drawn at six visits, namely V03 (baseline), V05, V07, V10, V12 and V13. Before enrollment, patients had received standard therapy of radiotherapy alone, temozolomide alone, or radiochemotherapy with temozolomide; most received the combination. The study at large found these results: The authors stated that sample limitations prevented analyses of patient blood samples from being reproduced. Pseudoprogression appeared unrelated to alterations in the top peripheral T cell clonotypes detected by TCRB sequencing. PBMC samples for TCRB deep sequencing were selected based on availability. Immune responses induced by the vaccine were seen in more than 85% of patients across multiple MHC alleles.

On this clone itself: Its antigen target is currently unknown. Qualities for individual bases were not recorded, and no much larger clone is one base off.

The sample's time point label is to be understood as: week 47, end of study. Each vaccine dose, consisting of 300 ug of a 20-mer mutant IDH1 peptide in Montanide, was administered subcutaneously with topical imiquimod. Patients received eight vaccinations in weeks 1, 3, 5, 7, 11, 15, 19 and 23, corresponding to visits V03 through V10. Donors had newly diagnosed WHO grade 3 or 4 IDH1-mutant astrocytomas with loss of nuclear ATRX. The samples were drawn from NOA16, a multicentre, single-arm, open-label phase I trial in Germany that tested a mutant IDH1 peptide vaccine in humans for the first time. Genomic DNA for TCRB sequencing was extracted from EDTA blood using the DNeasy Blood and Tissue Kit. Library method: the immunoSEQ multiplex PCR assay. The hsTCRB Kit was used according to the manufacturer's protocol to amplify rearranged TCR beta chain sequences. Sequencing of TCRB libraries was carried out on an Illumina MiSeq. The paper's data handling went like this. Demultiplexing, trimming and gene mapping were performed with the kit vendor's proprietary platform. Drawn from immuneACCESS, this table holds only the in-frame rearrangements with V and J called that TCRdb kept. Clones are partly lost; checked studies trace under half to an unresolved V gene and leave the rest unexplained. V and J calls plus clone size are reproduced from that table; the DNA served to infer D and trimming. This sample lists fewer than 70,000 clones; roughly four fifths were detected once. Of the sample, 3.5% to 4% is held by the ten largest clones.

From the cysteine through the phenylalanine, the CDR3 covers 14 amino acids. The sequence is cut down to CDR3 DNA, 42 bases in frame from base 1. V was cut back by 3 bases and J by 5 bases, leaving a gap of 13 bases between them. Looking up the germline V gene yields CDR1 SGHNT and CDR2 YENEEA. The origin of this receptor is a man aged 25-45 years with glioma. The chain is encoded by TRBV11-3 joined to TRBJ1-1, with the D gene too uncertain to name. This specimen was PBMCs, taken from a glioma patient whose treatment included an IDH1 peptide vaccine. In nucleotides, the sequence is TGTGCCAGCAGCTTGCGGGGTGGTGTGACTGAAGCTTTCTTT. Translated, this gives CASSLRGGVTEAFF.